This entry lists 17 T cell receptor beta chains sequenced from one sample in a study of control samples from healthy donors and cancer patients. Repertoires were generated with immunoSEQ multiplex PCR, while TCRdb's copy carries only in-frame clones and drops some. The sample has tens of thousands of clones, 70% to 90% seen once; the top ten hold around 18%. Specimen: blood. The receptors come from a man aged 50 or older in good health.

The chain is built from TRBV5-6 and TRBJ2-6; weak D call: TRBD1 (6 bases). With 0 bases removed from V and 0 bases from J, the gap between germline ends came to 16 bases. Germline loops: CDR1 SGHDT, CDR2 YYEEEE. CDR3 length: 19 amino acids. The CDR3 nucleotides are TGTGCCAGCAGCTTGGGCGACGGGACACTTCTCTCTGGGGCCAACGTCCTGACTTTC. It is translated as CASSLGDGTLLSGANVLTF.

This clone was seen a handful of times. The V and J genes are TRBV19 and TRBJ2-1; 11 bases are shared with TRBD2. The germline gives CDR1 LNHDA, CDR2 SQIVND (reference sequence). CDR3 length: 15 residues. The V and J ends lost 7 bases and 3 bases, in that order; junction bases with no gene match: 5. CDR3 sequence: CASIPGTSGYNEQFF. CDR3 sequence (DNA): TGTGCCAGTATTCCCGGGACTAGCGGCTACAATGAGCAGTTCTTC.

This rearrangement joins TRBV6-5 to TRBJ2-7; the D gene could be TRBD1 or TRBD2 (5 bases each). The CDR3 consists of 14 residues. The germline V and J ends were trimmed by 3 bases and 0 bases, with 9 bases remaining between them. Germline V lookup: CDR1 MNHEY, CDR2 SVGAGI. CDR3 DNA sequence: TGTGCCAGCAGTTATTGGGGGTCCTCCTACGAGCAGTACTTC. It codes for CASSYWGSSYEQYF.

This chain links TRBV20-1 with TRBJ2-1; 9 bases line up with TRBD2. There are 18 residues in the CDR3. Germline V gives CDR1 DFQATT, CDR2 SNEGSKA (reference sequence). The junction had 13 bases not matched to a gene; V was cut back by 3 bases and J by 1 base. The CDR3 loop is CSASKSSGDSFSYNEQFF. The DNA of the CDR3 is TGCAGTGCTAGTAAATCTAGCGGGGATTCCTTTTCCTACAATGAGCAGTTCTTC.

The gene calls are TRBV2 and TRBJ2-7; D gene uncertain. CDR1 is SNHLY, CDR2 FYNNEI, per germline. Trimming cost V 5 bases and J 0 bases, with 14 bases left between them. This CDR3 contains 15 residues. CDR3 DNA: TGTGCCAGCAGTCTTCTGGGGTTTAGCTCCTACGAGCAGTACTTC. Protein product: CASSLLGFSSYEQYF.

The rearrangement uses TRBV6-6 and TRBJ2-7; D is perhaps TRBD1 or TRBD2 (5 bases each). The CDR3 is 15 amino acids. CDR1 MNHNY and CDR2 SVGAGI come from the germline V gene (reference sequence). Trimming left V 1 base short and J 6 bases short, with 16 bases between. For the CDR3, the DNA is TGTGCCAGCAGTTACTATCTCCGGGACGGCGCCGAGCAGTACTTC. It encodes CASSYYLRDGAEQYF.

The chain recombines TRBV3-1 (or the pseudogene TRBV3-2) with TRBJ1-1; D is perhaps TRBD1 (5 bases). The germline V gene has CDR1 LGHDT and CDR2 YNNKEL (reference sequence). V dropped 3 bases and J dropped 3 bases, with 14 bases sitting between them. CDR3 size: 15 residues. The CDR3 nucleotides read TGTGCCAGCAGCCACTCCGCCGGGGGTTACACTGAAGCTTTCTTT. It codes for CASSHSAGGYTEAFF.

Only one count was recorded for this clone. The chain couples TRBV6-2 or TRBV6-3 to TRBJ1-5; no reliable D call. CDR3 length: 15 amino acids. V gave up 6 bases and J gave up 3 bases, with 15 bases separating them. Germline CDR1 and CDR2: MNHEY and SVGEGT. The CDR3 loop reads CASSLMDVYNQPQHF. CDR3 coding DNA: TGTGCCAGCAGCCTGATGGACGTCTACAATCAGCCCCAGCATTTT.

The chain links TRBV2 to TRBJ2-7; TRBD2 agrees at 7 bases. CDR3 size: 14 residues. V was pared by 6 bases and J by 7 bases, with 12 bases of the junction left unmatched. Germline V gene data show CDR1 as SNHLY and CDR2 as FYNNEI. CDR3 DNA sequence: TGTGCCAGCAGAGCGACTAGCCCGTCTTTTGAGCAGTACGTC. Its protein product is CASRATSPSFEQYV.

This rearrangement joins TRBV12-3 or TRBV12-4 to TRBJ1-1; D remains ambiguous. The CDR3 runs 11 residues. Trimming shortened V by 3 bases and J by 11 bases, and 10 bases separated the two germline ends. CDR3 nucleotide sequence: TGTGCCAGCAGTTTCCAACAAAGTGCTTTCTTT. Encoded protein: CASSFQQSAFF.

This chain joins TRBV15 and TRBJ2-3; possible D gene TRBD1, 6 bases. V was trimmed by 3 bases and J by 2 bases, leaving 12 bases between them. Germline-derived CDR1 and CDR2 are LNHNV and YYDKDF (reference sequence). The CDR3 has 15 amino acids. In nucleotides, the CDR3 is TGTGCCACCAGCAGCTATCAGGGGCTCACAGATACGCAGTATTTT. Its translation: CATSSYQGLTDTQYF.

The chain is built from TRBV19 and TRBJ1-2; weak D call: TRBD1 (6 bases). Germline-derived CDR1 and CDR2 are LNHDA and SQIVND (reference sequence). Trimming took off 6 bases at V and 4 bases at J, with 24 bases between the two ends. This CDR3 is 17 amino acids long. CDR3 region: CASSPTHATGALYGYTF. The CDR3 DNA follows: TGTGCCAGTAGCCCCACTCACGCCACGGGGGCCCTCTATGGCTACACCTTC.

The V call is TRBV7-6, the J call TRBJ2-3; 11 bases are shared with TRBD2. This CDR3 region has 17 residues. Unmatched junction bases numbered 5, after V lost 2 bases and J lost 1 base. Germline V gene lookup returns CDR1 SGHVS and CDR2 FNYEAQ. DNA for the CDR3: TGTGCCAGCAGCTTATTCTCGACTAGCGGGGGCACAGATACGCAGTATTTT. Its protein product is CASSLFSTSGGTDTQYF.

V usage is TRBV12-3 or TRBV12-4 and J usage is TRBJ1-1; D remains unclear. The ends were cut back, 6 bases at V and 5 bases at J, with 13 bases in the middle. The CDR3 consists of 13 residues. CDR3 amino acids: CASRNGVGTEAFF. The CDR3 nucleotides are TGTGCCAGCAGAAATGGGGTAGGGACTGAAGCTTTCTTT.

This rearrangement joins TRBV11-2 to TRBJ1-5; D gene unclear. CDR1 and CDR2 (germline): SGHAT, FQNNGV. The V end lost 0 bases, the J end lost 9 bases, and 9 bases lay between the germline ends. CDR3 length equals 13 residues. The CDR3 DNA follows: TGTGCCAGCAGCTTAGAGGAGGAGTCGCCCCAGCATTTT. It encodes CASSLEEESPQHF.

This clone has a handful of counts. DNA for the CDR3: TGTGCCACCGTGCGCAGGCCGTTCCGGGAAGCTTTCTTT. It is translated as CATVRRPFREAFF. This chain uses TRBV7-3 with TRBJ1-1; D remains ambiguous. The CDR3 has 13 residues. Per the germline V gene, CDR1 is SGHTA and CDR2 is FQGTGA. V was clipped by 10 bases and J by 8 bases, with 20 bases between them.

The chain carries TRBV4-3 and TRBJ1-2; 8 nucleotides match TRBD1. Losses at the gene ends were 0 bases for V and 6 bases for J; bases not matched to a gene: 12. CDR3 length: 17 residues. CDR1 is LGHNA and CDR2 is YSLEER in the germline V gene. CDR3 sequence reads: CASSQEPGGLRIDGYTF. CDR3 nucleotide sequence: TGCGCCAGCAGCCAAGAGCCAGGGGGCCTCAGGATCGATGGCTACACCTTC.